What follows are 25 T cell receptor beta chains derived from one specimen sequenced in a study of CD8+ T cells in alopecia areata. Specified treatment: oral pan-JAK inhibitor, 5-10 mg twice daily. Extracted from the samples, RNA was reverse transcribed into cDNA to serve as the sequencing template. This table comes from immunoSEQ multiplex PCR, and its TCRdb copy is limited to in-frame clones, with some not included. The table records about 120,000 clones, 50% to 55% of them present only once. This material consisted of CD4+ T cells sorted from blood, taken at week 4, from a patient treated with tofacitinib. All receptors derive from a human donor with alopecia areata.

The CDR3 DNA reads as TGCAGCGTTGATAAGGGGGCTATTACTGAAGCTTTCTTT. Translated, it gives CSVDKGAITEAFF. The chain joins TRBV29-1 to TRBJ1-1; TRBD1 matches at 7 bases. This CDR3 has 13 residues. Looked up from germline, CDR1 is SQVTM and CDR2 is ANQGSEA. J gave up 5 bases and V 3 bases, and 6 bases lay outside the gene matches.

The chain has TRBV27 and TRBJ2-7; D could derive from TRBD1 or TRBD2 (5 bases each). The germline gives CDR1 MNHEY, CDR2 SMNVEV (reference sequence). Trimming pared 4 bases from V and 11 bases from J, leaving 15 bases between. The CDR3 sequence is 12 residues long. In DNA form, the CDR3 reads TGTGCCAGCAGTTCCGAGGGACGCTTGGAGTACTTC. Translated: CASSSEGRLEYF.

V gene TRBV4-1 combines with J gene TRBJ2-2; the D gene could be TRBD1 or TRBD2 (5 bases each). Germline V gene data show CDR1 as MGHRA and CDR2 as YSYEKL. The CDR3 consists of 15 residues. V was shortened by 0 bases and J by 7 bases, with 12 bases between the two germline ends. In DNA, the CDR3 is TGCGCCAGCAGCCAAGATATCGGGGCATTCGGGGAGCTGTTTTTT. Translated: CASSQDIGAFGELFF.

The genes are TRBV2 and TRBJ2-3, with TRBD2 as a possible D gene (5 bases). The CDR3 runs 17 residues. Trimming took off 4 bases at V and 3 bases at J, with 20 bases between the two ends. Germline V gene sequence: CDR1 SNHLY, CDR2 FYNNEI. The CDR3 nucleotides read TGTGCCAGCAGTGTGGCGAGGAGAGGGCCCCGGACAGATACGCAGTATTTT. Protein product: CASSVARRGPRTDTQYF.

CDR3 loop: CASTKERSTDTQYF. The CDR3 coding sequence is TGTGCCAGCACCAAGGAACGGAGCACAGATACGCAGTATTTT. The chain is built from TRBV2 and TRBJ2-3, with D hard to call. The V gene lost 7 bases and the J gene lost 0 bases, with 11 bases spanning the gap. Germline CDR1 is SNHLY and CDR2 is FYNNEI. This CDR3 has 14 residues.

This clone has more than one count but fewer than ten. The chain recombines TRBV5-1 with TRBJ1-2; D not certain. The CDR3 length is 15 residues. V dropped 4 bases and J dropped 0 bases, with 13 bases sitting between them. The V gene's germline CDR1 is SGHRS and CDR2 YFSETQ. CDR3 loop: CASSPGGRPNYGYTF. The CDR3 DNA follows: TGCGCCAGCAGCCCGGGAGGCAGACCTAACTATGGCTACACCTTC.

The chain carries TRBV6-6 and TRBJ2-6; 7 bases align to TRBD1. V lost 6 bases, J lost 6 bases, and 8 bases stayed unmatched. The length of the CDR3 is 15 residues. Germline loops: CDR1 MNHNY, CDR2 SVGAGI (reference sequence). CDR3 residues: CASRTGPLVANVLTF. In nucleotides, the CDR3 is TGTGCCAGCAGGACAGGGCCCCTGGTGGCCAACGTCCTGACTTTC.

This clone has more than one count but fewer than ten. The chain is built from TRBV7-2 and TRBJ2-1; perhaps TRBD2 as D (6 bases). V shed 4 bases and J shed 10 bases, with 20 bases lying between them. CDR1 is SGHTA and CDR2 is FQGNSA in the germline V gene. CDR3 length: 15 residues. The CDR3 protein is CASSSPGSGTHEQFF. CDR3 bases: TGTGCCAGCAGCTCCCCCGGGAGTGGGACGCACGAGCAGTTCTTC.

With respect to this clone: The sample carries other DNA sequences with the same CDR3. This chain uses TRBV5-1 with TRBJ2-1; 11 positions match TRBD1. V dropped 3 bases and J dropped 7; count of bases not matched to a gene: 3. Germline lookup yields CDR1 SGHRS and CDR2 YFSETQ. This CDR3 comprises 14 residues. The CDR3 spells CASSSGTGGNEQFF. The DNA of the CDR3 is TGCGCCAGCAGCTCCGGGACAGGGGGGAATGAGCAGTTCTTC.

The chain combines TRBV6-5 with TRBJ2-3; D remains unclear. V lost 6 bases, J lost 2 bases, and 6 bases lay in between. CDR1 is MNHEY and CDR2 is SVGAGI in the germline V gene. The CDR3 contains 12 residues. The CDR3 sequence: CASSANTDTQYF. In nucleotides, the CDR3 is TGTGCCAGCAGCGCAAACACAGATACGCAGTATTTT.

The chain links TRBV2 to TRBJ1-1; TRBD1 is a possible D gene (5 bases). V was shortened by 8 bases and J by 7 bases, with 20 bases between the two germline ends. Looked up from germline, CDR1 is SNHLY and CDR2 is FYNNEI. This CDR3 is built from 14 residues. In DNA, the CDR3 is TGTGCCAGCCAGATTCCCAGAAGGGGAGATGAAGCTTTCTTT. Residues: CASQIPRRGDEAFF.

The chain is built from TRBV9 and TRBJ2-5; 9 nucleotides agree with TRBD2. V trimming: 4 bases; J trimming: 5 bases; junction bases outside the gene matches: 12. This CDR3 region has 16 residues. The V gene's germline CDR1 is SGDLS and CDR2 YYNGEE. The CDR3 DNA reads TGTGCCAGCAGCCCGAGGCGGGAGGGTTCGCTGGAGACCCAGTACTTC. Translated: CASSPRREGSLETQYF.

CDR3 DNA: TGTGCCAGCAGCTTGGGGACAGGGCTGAACACTGAAGCTTTCTTT. This sequence encodes CASSLGTGLNTEAFF. V is TRBV7-2 and J is TRBJ1-1; 9 bases agree with TRBD1. The V and J ends lost 3 bases and 0 bases, in that order; junction bases with no gene match: 2. The CDR3 is made up of 15 amino acids. The germline V gene encodes CDR1 SGHTA and CDR2 FQGNSA.

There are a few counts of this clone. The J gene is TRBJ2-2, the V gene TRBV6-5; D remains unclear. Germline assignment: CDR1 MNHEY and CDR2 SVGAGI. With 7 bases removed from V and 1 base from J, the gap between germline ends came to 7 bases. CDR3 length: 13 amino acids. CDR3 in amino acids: CASIERNTGELFF. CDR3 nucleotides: TGTGCCAGCATCGAACGGAACACCGGGGAGCTGTTTTTT.

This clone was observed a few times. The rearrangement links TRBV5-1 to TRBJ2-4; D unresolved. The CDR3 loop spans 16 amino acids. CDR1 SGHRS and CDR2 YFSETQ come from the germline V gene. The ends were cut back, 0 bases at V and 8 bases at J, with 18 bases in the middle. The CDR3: CASSLALGRRGDIQYF. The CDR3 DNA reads TGCGCCAGCAGCTTGGCCCTTGGTCGTAGAGGAGACATTCAGTACTTC.

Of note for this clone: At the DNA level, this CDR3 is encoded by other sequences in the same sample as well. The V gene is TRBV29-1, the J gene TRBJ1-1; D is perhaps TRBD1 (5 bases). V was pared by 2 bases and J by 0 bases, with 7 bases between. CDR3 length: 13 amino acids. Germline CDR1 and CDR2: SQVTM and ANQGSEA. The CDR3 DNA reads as TGCAGCGTTGAAAGACAGATGAACACTGAAGCTTTCTTT. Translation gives CSVERQMNTEAFF.

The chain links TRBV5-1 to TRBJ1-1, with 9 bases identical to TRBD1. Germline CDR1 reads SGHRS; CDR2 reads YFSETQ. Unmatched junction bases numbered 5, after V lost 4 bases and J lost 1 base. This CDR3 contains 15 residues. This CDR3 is CASSTGQGPNTEAFF. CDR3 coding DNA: TGCGCCAGCAGCACGGGACAGGGCCCGAACACTGAAGCTTTCTTT.

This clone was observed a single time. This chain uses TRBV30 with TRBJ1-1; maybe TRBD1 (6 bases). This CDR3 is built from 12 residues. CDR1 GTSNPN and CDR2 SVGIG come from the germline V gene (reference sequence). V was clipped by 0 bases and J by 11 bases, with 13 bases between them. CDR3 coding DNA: TGTGCCTGGAGTGTAGGGGGACGATTGGCTTTCTTT. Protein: CAWSVGGRLAFF.

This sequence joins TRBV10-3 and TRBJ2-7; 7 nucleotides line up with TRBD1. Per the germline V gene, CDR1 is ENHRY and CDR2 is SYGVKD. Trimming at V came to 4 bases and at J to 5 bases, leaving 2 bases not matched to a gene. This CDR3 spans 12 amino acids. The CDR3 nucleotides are TGTGCCATCAGTGGGGGACAGAACGAGCAGTACTTC. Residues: CAISGGQNEQYF.

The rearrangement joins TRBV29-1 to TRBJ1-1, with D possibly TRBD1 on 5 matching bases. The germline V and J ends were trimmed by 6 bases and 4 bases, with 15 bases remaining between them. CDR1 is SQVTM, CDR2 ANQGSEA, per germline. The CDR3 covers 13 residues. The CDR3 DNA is TGCAGCGTGGGGCCCCTGGGGGGCACTGAAGCTTTCTTT. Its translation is CSVGPLGGTEAFF.

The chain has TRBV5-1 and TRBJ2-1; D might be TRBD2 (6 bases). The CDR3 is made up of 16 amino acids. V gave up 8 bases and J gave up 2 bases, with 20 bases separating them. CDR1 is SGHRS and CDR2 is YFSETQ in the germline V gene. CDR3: CASSGSPGLPYNEQFF. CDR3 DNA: TGCGCCAGTTCCGGGTCTCCGGGACTGCCCTACAATGAGCAGTTCTTC.

The CDR3 is CAWSVLLAGGNEQFF. The CDR3 DNA follows: TGTGCCTGGAGTGTACTACTAGCGGGAGGGAATGAGCAGTTCTTC. This chain uses TRBV30 with TRBJ2-1; TRBD2 matches 13 bases. CDR3 length: 15 residues. V trimming: 0 bases; J trimming: 7 bases; junction bases outside the gene matches: 3. The germline gives CDR1 GTSNPN, CDR2 SVGIG (reference sequence).

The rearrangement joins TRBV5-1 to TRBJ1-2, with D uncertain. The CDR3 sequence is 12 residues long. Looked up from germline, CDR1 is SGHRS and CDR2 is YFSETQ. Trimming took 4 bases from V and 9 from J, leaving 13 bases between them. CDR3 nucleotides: TGCGCCAGCAGCCAATCTAGACAAAGCTACACCTTC. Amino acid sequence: CASSQSRQSYTF.

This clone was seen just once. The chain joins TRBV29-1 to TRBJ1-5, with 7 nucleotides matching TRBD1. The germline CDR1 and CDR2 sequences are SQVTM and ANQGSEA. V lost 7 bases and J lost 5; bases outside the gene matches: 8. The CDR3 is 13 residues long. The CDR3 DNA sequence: TGCAGCGGCCTGACAGGGAAGGATCAGCCCCAGCATTTT. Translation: CSGLTGKDQPQHF.

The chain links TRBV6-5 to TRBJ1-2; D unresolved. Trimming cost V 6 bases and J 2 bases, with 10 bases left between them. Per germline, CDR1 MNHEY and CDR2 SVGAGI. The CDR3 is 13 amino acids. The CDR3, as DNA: TGTGCCAGCAGGAGAGAGGCCAACTATGGCTACACCTTC. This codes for CASRREANYGYTF.